A single sample gave rise to the 20 T cell receptor beta chains below, sequenced in a study of shared clonotypes between healthy human individuals. Using immunoSEQ multiplex PCR, the repertoire was profiled, and TCRdb retains in-frame clones only, with some absent. Of roughly 170,000 clones in the sample, 65% to 80% were seen once. Specimen: memory CD4+ T cells sorted from blood. Subset specified: CD45RA-negative fraction. These receptor sequences come from a man aged 25 to 40 in good health.

The J gene is TRBJ2-7, the V gene TRBV5-1; 11 bases line up with TRBD1. CDR3 size: 16 residues. The germline gives CDR1 SGHRS, CDR2 YFSETQ. Trimming cost V 1 base and J 4 bases; bases outside gene matches: 7. This CDR3 is CASSLPGTGGSYEQYF. CDR3 bases: TGCGCCAGCAGCTTGCCCGGGACAGGGGGATCTTACGAGCAGTACTTC.

The chain carries TRBV6-1 and TRBJ1-1; D unclear. In germline, CDR1 is MNHNS, CDR2 SASEGT. The CDR3 runs to 14 residues. Trimming took 3 bases from V and 0 from J, leaving 8 bases between them. The CDR3 reads CASSEVDLNTEAFF. The CDR3 DNA is TGTGCCAGCAGTGAGGTGGACCTGAACACTGAAGCTTTCTTT.

The sample holds a few counts of this clone. The chain links TRBV2 to TRBJ2-1, with a tentative D call TRBD1 (6 bases). V lost 9 bases and J lost 7, with 19 bases in between. The CDR3 length is 14 residues. Germline values: CDR1 SNHLY, CDR2 FYNNEI. CDR3 sequence reads: CASKNTGIGNEQFF. CDR3 bases: TGTGCCAGTAAAAATACAGGGATTGGTAATGAGCAGTTCTTC.

The rearrangement uses TRBV5-4 and TRBJ2-7; 7 bases are a match to TRBD1. V lost 0 bases, J lost 2 bases, and 5 bases stayed unmatched. This CDR3 region has 15 residues. From germline, CDR1 is SGHNT and CDR2 YYREEE (reference sequence). The CDR3 loop reads CASSLAGDSPYEQYF. CDR3 DNA sequence: TGTGCCAGCAGCTTGGCCGGGGACAGTCCCTACGAGCAGTACTTC.

This chain joins TRBV5-1 and TRBJ1-3, with a weak D call TRBD1 (5 bases). Germline V lookup: CDR1 SGHRS, CDR2 YFSETQ. The V end lost 0 bases, the J end lost 4 bases, and 11 bases lay between the germline ends. The CDR3 spans 15 residues. This CDR3 is CASSLGGLIGNTIYF. In DNA form, the CDR3 reads TGCGCCAGCAGCTTGGGGGGCCTTATAGGAAACACCATATATTTT.

This clone was seen just once. The rearrangement uses TRBV9 and TRBJ2-3, with no clear D. The germline V gene encodes CDR1 SGDLS and CDR2 YYNGEE. This CDR3 is 15 amino acids long. Trimming took 4 bases from V and 2 from J, leaving 14 bases between them. The CDR3 DNA follows: TGTGCCAGCAGCCTGGACCTTGCCAACACAGATACGCAGTATTTT. As protein: CASSLDLANTDTQYF.

This clone was seen a few times. The J gene is TRBJ2-3, the V gene TRBV7-8; 12 bases map to TRBD2. The CDR3 runs to 18 residues. The germline gives CDR1 SGHVS, CDR2 FQNEAQ. V lost 2 bases to trimming and J lost 1 base; unmatched junction nucleotides: 7. The CDR3 nucleotides read TGTGCCAGCAGCTTAAGACTAGCGGGAGAAGGTCGCACAGATACGCAGTATTTT. It specifies CASSLRLAGEGRTDTQYF.

At least ten counts were recorded for this clone. The chain links TRBV29-1 to TRBJ2-5; tentatively, D is TRBD1 (5 bases). V was cut by 4 bases and J by 4 bases, with 13 bases left in between. Per germline, CDR1 SQVTM and CDR2 ANQGSEA. The CDR3 has 13 amino acids. The CDR3 DNA follows: TGCAGCGTTGTAAGGGGATGGGGAGAGACCCAGTACTTC. It encodes CSVVRGWGETQYF.

J is TRBJ2-1 and V is TRBV10-3; D is undetermined. V was clipped by 0 bases and J by 8 bases, with 14 bases between them. The germline gives CDR1 ENHRY, CDR2 SYGVKD. CDR3 length: 15 amino acids. The DNA for the CDR3 is TGTGCCATCAGTGAGTCGAAGTCTAGTGTGGATGAGCAGTTCTTC. Protein product: CAISESKSSVDEQFF.

This clone was observed a handful of times. This chain links TRBV21-1 with TRBJ2-1; the tabulated D call, TRBD2, remains unverified against the DNA. TRBV21-1 is a pseudogene. The CDR3 is 18 amino acids. CDR3 residues: CASSEGTSGKRSYNEQFF. The CDR3 DNA is TGTGCCAGCAGCGAAGGGACTAGCGGGAAGAGGTCCTACAATGAGCAGTTCTTC.

Only a few counts were recorded for this clone. The rearrangement joins TRBV7-2 to TRBJ2-1; D gene unclear. CDR3 length equals 13 residues. Germline loops: CDR1 SGHTA, CDR2 FQGNSA. Trimming cost V 6 bases and J 9 bases, with 15 bases left between them. CDR3 sequence: CASSLLLGAEQFF. The CDR3 DNA is TGTGCCAGCAGTCTCCTTCTAGGAGCTGAGCAGTTCTTC.

This chain links TRBV6-6 with TRBJ2-7, with D perhaps being TRBD1 or TRBD2 (5 bases each). CDR3 size: 15 residues. V was clipped by 7 bases and J by 3 bases, with 19 bases between them. Germline CDR1 MNHNY, CDR2 SVGAGI (reference sequence). The CDR3 sequence is CASTLGPFGGYEQYF. DNA of the CDR3: TGTGCCAGCACCCTAGGGCCCTTTGGGGGCTACGAGCAGTACTTC.

The CDR3 DNA reads as TGTGCCAGCAGTCGCGCATCGTTGGGGGGCTCCTACGAGCAGTACTTC. Translation gives CASSRASLGGSYEQYF. The chain employs TRBV27 and TRBJ2-7, with D possibly TRBD2 on 6 matching bases. Germline loops: CDR1 MNHEY, CDR2 SMNVEV (reference sequence). This CDR3 comprises 16 residues. Trimming cost V 5 bases and J 0 bases, with 17 bases left between them.

The CDR3 DNA is TGCGCCAGCAGTCTATTGAGGGGTCAGAACACTGAAGCTTTCTTT. Its protein is CASSLLRGQNTEAFF. The chain employs TRBV10-2 and TRBJ1-1, with D perhaps matching TRBD1 (5 bases). Between the trimmed V and J ends, which lost 5 bases and 1 base, there was a span of 14 bases. CDR1 is WSHSY and CDR2 is SAAADI in the germline V gene. The CDR3 runs to 15 residues.

This clone was picked up a small number of times. The gene calls are TRBV7-9 and TRBJ2-3, with D unclear. This CDR3 region has 13 residues. Trimming left V 3 bases short and J 1 base short, with 5 bases between. Per germline, CDR1 SEHNR and CDR2 FQNEAQ (reference sequence). The CDR3 loop reads CASSFFGTDTQYF. In DNA form, the CDR3 reads TGTGCCAGCAGCTTTTTTGGCACAGATACGCAGTATTTT.

The chain carries TRBV9 and TRBJ2-3; TRBD2 matches 10 bases. V shed 4 bases, J shed 2 bases, and the junction held 4 bases outside the gene matches. Germline CDR1 SGDLS, CDR2 YYNGEE. The CDR3 extends over 15 amino acids. This CDR3 reads CASSLGLAATDTQYF. CDR3 in DNA: TGTGCCAGCAGCTTAGGACTAGCGGCCACAGATACGCAGTATTTT.

The chain combines TRBV6-1 with TRBJ2-5; D unclear. Trimming took off 10 bases at V and 7 bases at J, with 19 bases between the two ends. From germline, CDR1 is MNHNS and CDR2 SASEGT. CDR3 size: 13 residues. The CDR3, as DNA: TGTGCCATCCTTCCCACTCAGTCGGGGACCCAGTACTTC. This codes for CAILPTQSGTQYF.

The chain couples TRBV5-1 to TRBJ2-7, with TRBD2 matching over 11 bases. This CDR3 contains 14 residues. J was trimmed by 6 bases and V by 1 base; bases with no gene match: 3. Germline V gives CDR1 SGHRS, CDR2 YFSETQ. CDR3 sequence reads: CASSLTSGSIEQYF. The CDR3 region has the DNA TGCGCCAGCAGCTTGACTAGCGGGAGTATCGAGCAGTACTTC.

A single count supports this clone. This chain joins TRBV4-3 and TRBJ2-2, with D perhaps matching TRBD1 (5 bases). This CDR3 is 14 amino acids long. Germline CDR1 and CDR2: LGHNA and YSLEER. Trimming shortened V by 1 base and J by 8 bases, and 11 bases separated the two germline ends. CDR3 sequence: CASSQGAPGGELFF. The CDR3 DNA reads TGCGCCAGCAGCCAAGGGGCCCCAGGGGGGGAGCTGTTTTTT.

CDR3 DNA: TGTGCCAGCAGCTTGCTCGGCAGGGGAGATCAGCCCCAGCATTTT. Encoded protein: CASSLLGRGDQPQHF. The rearrangement joins TRBV5-5 to TRBJ1-5; possibly TRBD1 for D (6 bases). The CDR3 totals 15 residues. Germline CDR1 and CDR2: SGHKS and YYEKEE (reference sequence). Deletions cut 1 base from V and 5 bases from J, with 13 bases between.